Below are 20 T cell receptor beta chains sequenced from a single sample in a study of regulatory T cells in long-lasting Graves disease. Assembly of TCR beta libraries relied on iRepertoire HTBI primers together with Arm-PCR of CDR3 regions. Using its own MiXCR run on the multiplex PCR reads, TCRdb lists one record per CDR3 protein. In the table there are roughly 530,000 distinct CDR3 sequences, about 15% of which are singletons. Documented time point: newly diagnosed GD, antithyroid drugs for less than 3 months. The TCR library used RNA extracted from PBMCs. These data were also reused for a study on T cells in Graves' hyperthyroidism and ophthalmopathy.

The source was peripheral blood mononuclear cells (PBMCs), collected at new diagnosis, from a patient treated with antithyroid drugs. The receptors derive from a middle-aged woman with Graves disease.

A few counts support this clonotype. CDR3 protein: CASSLGLAGTSTDTQYF. The CDR3 DNA is TGTGCCAGCAGCTTAGGCCTAGCGGGGACTTCCACAGATACGCAGTATTTT. The genes are TRBV7-9 and TRBJ2-3; the match to TRBD2 covers 9 bases. The CDR3 totals 17 residues. In germline, CDR1 is SEHNR, CDR2 FQNEAQ (reference sequence). V lost 1 base, J lost 2 bases, and 7 bases stayed unmatched.

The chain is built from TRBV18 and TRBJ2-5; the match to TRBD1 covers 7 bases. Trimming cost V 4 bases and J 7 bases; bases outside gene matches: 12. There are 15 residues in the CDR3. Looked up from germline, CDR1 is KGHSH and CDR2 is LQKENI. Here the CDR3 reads CASSLGTADGRTQYF. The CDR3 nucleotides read TGTGCCAGCTCACTTGGGACAGCGGATGGTAGGACCCAGTACTTC.

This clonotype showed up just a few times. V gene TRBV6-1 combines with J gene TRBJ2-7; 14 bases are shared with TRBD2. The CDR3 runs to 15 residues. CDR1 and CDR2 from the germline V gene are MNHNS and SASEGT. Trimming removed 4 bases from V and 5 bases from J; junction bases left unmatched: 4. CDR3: CASSGLAGGLNEQYF. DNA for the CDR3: TGTGCCAGCAGTGGACTAGCGGGGGGGCTTAACGAGCAGTACTTC.

CDR3 protein: CASSQDSGPEQFF. The CDR3 region has the DNA TGCGCCAGCAGCCAAGATTCGGGACCCGAGCAGTTCTTC. The chain recombines TRBV4-1 with TRBJ2-1, with D tentatively TRBD1 or TRBD2 (5 bases each). V was clipped by 0 bases and J by 10 bases, with 10 bases between them. The CDR3 is 13 residues long. CDR1 MGHRA and CDR2 YSYEKL come from the germline V gene.

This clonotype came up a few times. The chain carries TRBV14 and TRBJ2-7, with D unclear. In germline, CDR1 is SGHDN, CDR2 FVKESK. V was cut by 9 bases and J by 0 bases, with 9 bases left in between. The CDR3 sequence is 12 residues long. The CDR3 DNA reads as TGTGCCAGTCGCGGATACTCCTACGAGCAGTACTTC. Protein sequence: CASRGYSYEQYF.

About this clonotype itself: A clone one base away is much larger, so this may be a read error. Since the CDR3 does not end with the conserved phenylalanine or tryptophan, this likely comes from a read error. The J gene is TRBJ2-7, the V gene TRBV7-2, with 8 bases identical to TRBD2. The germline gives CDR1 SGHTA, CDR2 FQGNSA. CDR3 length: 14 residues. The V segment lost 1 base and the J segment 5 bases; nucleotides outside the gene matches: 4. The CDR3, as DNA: TGTGCCAGCAGCTTAGACGGGGGGGTCCACGAGCAGTACTCC. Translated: CASSLDGGVHEQYS.

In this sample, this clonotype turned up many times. The CDR3 DNA sequence: TGCAGTGCCCGGGGACTAGCGGGGGGGCAAATCCAAGAGACCCAGTACTTC. Protein: CSARGLAGGQIQETQYF. The rearrangement joins TRBV20-1 to TRBJ2-5, with 16 bases lining up with TRBD2. The V and J ends lost 6 bases and 1 base, in that order; junction bases with no gene match: 8. This CDR3 has 17 amino acids. Germline CDR1 is DFQATT and CDR2 is SNEGSKA (reference sequence).

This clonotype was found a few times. CDR3 in amino acids: CASSIDRGSGQPQHF. CDR3 nucleotide sequence: TGTGCCAGTAGTATAGATCGTGGGTCGGGCCAGCCCCAGCATTTT. The chain joins TRBV19 to TRBJ1-5; no definite D call. Germline V gene sequence: CDR1 LNHDA, CDR2 SQIVND (reference sequence). Between the trimmed V and J ends, which lost 0 bases and 7 bases, there was a span of 13 bases. This CDR3 comprises 15 residues.

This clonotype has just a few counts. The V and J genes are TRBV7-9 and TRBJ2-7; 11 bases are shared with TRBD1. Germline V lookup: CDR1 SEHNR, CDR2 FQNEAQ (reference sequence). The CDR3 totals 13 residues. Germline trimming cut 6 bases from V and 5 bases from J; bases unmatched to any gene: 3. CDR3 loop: CASSRTGGDEQYF. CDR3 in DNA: TGTGCCAGCAGTCGGACAGGGGGCGACGAGCAGTACTTC.

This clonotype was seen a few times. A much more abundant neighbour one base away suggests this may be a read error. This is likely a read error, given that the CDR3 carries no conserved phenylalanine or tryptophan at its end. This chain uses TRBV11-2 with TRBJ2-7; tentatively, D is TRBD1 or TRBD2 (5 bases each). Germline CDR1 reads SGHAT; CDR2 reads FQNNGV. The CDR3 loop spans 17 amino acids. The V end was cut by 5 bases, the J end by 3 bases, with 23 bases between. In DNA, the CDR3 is TGTGCCAGCAGCCCAGTTAGTGGGGGAACTCGTCACTACGAGCAGTACTGC. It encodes CASSPVSGGTRHYEQYC.

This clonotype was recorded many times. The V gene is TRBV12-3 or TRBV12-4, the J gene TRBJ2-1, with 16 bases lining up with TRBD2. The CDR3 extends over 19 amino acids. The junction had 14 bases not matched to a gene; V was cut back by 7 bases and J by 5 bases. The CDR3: CASITSGTSGGAWNNEQFF. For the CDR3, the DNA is TGTGCCAGCATCACCTCGGGGACTAGCGGGGGGGCTTGGAACAATGAGCAGTTCTTC.

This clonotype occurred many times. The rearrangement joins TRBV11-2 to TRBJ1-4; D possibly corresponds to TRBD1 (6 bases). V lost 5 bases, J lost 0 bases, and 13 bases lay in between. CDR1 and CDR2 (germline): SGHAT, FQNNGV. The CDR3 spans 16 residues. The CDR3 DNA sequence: TGTGCCAGCAGCCCCCGGGGGGGCTCAACTAATGAAAAACTGTTTTTT. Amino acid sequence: CASSPRGGSTNEKLFF.

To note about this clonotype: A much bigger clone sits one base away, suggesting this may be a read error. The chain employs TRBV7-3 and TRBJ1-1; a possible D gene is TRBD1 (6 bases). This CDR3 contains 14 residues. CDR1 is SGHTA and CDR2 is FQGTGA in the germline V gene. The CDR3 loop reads CASSFRTVYTEASF. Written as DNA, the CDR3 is TGTGCCAGCAGCTTCCGGACAGTCTACACTGAAGCTTCCTTT.

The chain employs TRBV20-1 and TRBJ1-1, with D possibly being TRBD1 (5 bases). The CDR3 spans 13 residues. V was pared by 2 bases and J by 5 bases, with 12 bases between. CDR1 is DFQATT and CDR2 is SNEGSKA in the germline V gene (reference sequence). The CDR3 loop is CSARLGLLTEAFF. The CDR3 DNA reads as TGCAGTGCTAGATTGGGACTCTTGACTGAAGCTTTCTTT.

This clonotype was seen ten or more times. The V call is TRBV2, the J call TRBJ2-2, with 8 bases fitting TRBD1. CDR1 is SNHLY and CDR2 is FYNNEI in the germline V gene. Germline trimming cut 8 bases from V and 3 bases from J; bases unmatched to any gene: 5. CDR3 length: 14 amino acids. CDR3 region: CASSGTGYTGELFF. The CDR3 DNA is TGTGCCAGCTCCGGGACAGGTTACACCGGGGAGCTGTTTTTT.

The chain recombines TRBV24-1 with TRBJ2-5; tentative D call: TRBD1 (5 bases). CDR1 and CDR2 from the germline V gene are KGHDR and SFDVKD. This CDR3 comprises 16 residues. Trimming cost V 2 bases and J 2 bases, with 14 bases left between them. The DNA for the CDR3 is TGTGCCACCAGTGATTGGGTAGGGGTCGGTCAAGAGACCCAGTACTTC. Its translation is CATSDWVGVGQETQYF.

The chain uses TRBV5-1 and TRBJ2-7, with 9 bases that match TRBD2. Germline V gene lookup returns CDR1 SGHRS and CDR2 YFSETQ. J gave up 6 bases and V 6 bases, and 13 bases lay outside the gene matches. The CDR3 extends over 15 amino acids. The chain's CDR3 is CASTTQEGLAGEQYF. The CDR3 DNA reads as TGCGCCAGCACCACTCAGGAGGGACTAGCCGGCGAGCAGTACTTC.

The CDR3 is CASRKLAGRNEQYF. The CDR3 region has the DNA TGTGCCAGCAGGAAACTAGCGGGAAGGAACGAGCAGTACTTC. The rearrangement links TRBV28 to TRBJ2-7; 10 positions match TRBD2. V trimming: 6 bases; J trimming: 5 bases; junction bases outside the gene matches: 7. CDR1 and CDR2 from the germline V gene are MDHEN and SYDVKM. There are 14 residues in the CDR3.

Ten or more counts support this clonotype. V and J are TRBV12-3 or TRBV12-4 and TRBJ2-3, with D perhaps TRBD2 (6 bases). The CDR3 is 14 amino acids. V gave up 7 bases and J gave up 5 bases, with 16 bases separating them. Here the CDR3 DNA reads TGTGCCAGCAACCCTCGAGGAGGGGTAGATACGCAGTATTTT. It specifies CASNPRGGVDTQYF.

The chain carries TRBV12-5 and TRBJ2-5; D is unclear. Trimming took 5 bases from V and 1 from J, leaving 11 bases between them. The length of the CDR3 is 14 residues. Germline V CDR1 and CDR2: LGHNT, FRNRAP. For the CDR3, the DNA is TGTGCTAGTGGTGGAACAGACCCCCAAGAGACCCAGTACTTC. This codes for CASGGTDPQETQYF.